These 11 T cell receptor beta chains share one sample of origin, sequenced in a study of T cells in Graves' hyperthyroidism and ophthalmopathy. RNA transcripts provided the source from which TCR beta CDR3 regions were amplified. RT-PCR in the first round (using the HTBI primer set) targeted the TCR CDR3. TCRdb fed the multiplex PCR reads into MiXCR, producing one record per CDR3 protein. This table holds about 570,000 distinct CDR3 sequences, 14% found once. The sample comprised blood. Source of these receptors: a woman between 40 and 55 years old with Graves' hyperthyroidism.

This clonotype was observed many times. The V call is TRBV29-1, the J call TRBJ1-3, with unresolved D. Germline CDR1 is SQVTM and CDR2 is ANQGSEA. The CDR3 is 13 residues long. V was clipped by 4 bases and J by 6 bases, with 13 bases between them. CDR3 DNA: TGCAGCGTTGCCCGAGACGTGGAAAACACCATATATTTT. This translates into CSVARDVENTIYF.

This clonotype was observed many times. The J gene is TRBJ2-7, the V gene TRBV30; TRBD1 matches 7 bases. V was pared by 3 bases and J by 0 bases, with 5 bases of the junction left unmatched. The CDR3 has 14 residues. The germline CDR1 and CDR2 sequences are GTSNPN and SVGIG (reference sequence). The CDR3 nucleotides read TGTGCCTGGAGGCACAGGGGCAACTCCTACGAGCAGTACTTC. Protein: CAWRHRGNSYEQYF.

The chain recombines TRBV5-1 with TRBJ2-3; a weak D match, TRBD2 (7 bases). The CDR3 covers 15 residues. The germline V gene encodes CDR1 SGHRS and CDR2 YFSETQ. V was clipped by 4 bases and J by 6 bases, with 18 bases between them. The CDR3, as DNA: TGCGCCAGCAGCCCCCTTCGGGGGGCCGGGGATACGCAGTATTTT. Amino acid sequence: CASSPLRGAGDTQYF. Full variable domain (remainder filled in from reference TRBV5-1 and TRBJ2-3): KAGVTQTPRYLIKTRGQQVTLSCSPISGHRSVSWYQQTPGQGLQFLFEYFSETQRNKGNFPGRFSGRQFSNSRSEMNVSTLELGDSALYLCASSPLRGAGDTQYFGPGTRLTVL.

The J gene is TRBJ1-2, the V gene TRBV29-1; 7 bases are shared with TRBD1. This CDR3 is built from 11 residues. The V gene's germline CDR1 is SQVTM and CDR2 ANQGSEA. J was trimmed by 6 bases and V by 7 bases; bases with no gene match: 5. CDR3 DNA: TGCAGCGCAGAGACAGGGAATGGCTACACCTTC. Protein sequence: CSAETGNGYTF.

Details on this clonotype: This clone may be a read error of a much larger clone one base away. Because it lacks the conserved phenylalanine or tryptophan at the end, this CDR3 is likely a read error. The genes are TRBV30 and TRBJ1-1; D is undetermined. Germline-derived CDR1 and CDR2 are GTSNPN and SVGIG (reference sequence). The CDR3 consists of 15 residues. With 2 bases removed from V and 0 bases from J, the gap between germline ends came to 13 bases. The CDR3 coding sequence is TGTGCCTGGAGTACCCCAACAAGAATGAACACTGAAGCTTTCTTG. Protein product: CAWSTPTRMNTEAFL.

CDR3 amino acids: CASSLLGGGYGYTF. The CDR3 DNA sequence: TGTGCCAGCAGTTTACTGGGGGGTGGCTATGGCTACACCTTC. This chain links TRBV28 with TRBJ1-2, with D perhaps TRBD1 (5 bases). The V end lost 2 bases, the J end lost 4 bases, and 11 bases lay between the germline ends. CDR1 MDHEN and CDR2 SYDVKM come from the germline V gene. The CDR3 covers 14 residues.

This clonotype was observed many times. The rearrangement joins TRBV20-1 to TRBJ2-1, with 8 bases aligning to TRBD2. The CDR3 has 13 amino acids. J lost 5 bases, V lost 8 bases, and 8 bases had no gene match. Per germline, CDR1 DFQATT and CDR2 SNEGSKA (reference sequence). CDR3 sequence reads: CSTTSVINNEQFF. The DNA for the CDR3 is TGCAGTACGACTAGCGTGATCAACAATGAGCAGTTCTTC.

This clonotype was picked up a small number of times. The chain recombines TRBV9 with TRBJ2-7; D might be TRBD1 (5 bases). This CDR3 region has 14 residues. V was pared by 3 bases and J by 1 base, with 11 bases between. Per germline, CDR1 SGDLS and CDR2 YYNGEE. In DNA, the CDR3 is TGTGCCAGCAGCGAAGGGGTTTTTTCCTACGAGCAGTACTTC. This sequence encodes CASSEGVFSYEQYF.

Many counts were recorded for this clonotype. The chain uses TRBV20-1 and TRBJ2-7, with 10 nucleotides matching TRBD2. The CDR3 has 15 amino acids. The J segment lost 0 bases and the V segment lost 0 bases, leaving 2 bases of the junction unmatched. Germline V gene lookup returns CDR1 DFQATT and CDR2 SNEGSKA (reference sequence). CDR3 sequence (DNA): TGCAGTGCTAGAGATCCTAGCGGGAGCTCCTACGAGCAGTACTTC. This gives the protein CSARDPSGSSYEQYF.

The CDR3 DNA reads TGTGCCAGCAGCTTAGGACAGGGGCGAGTGGGCTACACCTTC. This translates into CASSLGQGRVGYTF. The rearrangement uses TRBV7-2 and TRBJ1-2, with 8 bases lining up with TRBD1. The germline V gene encodes CDR1 SGHTA and CDR2 FQGNSA. V gave up 1 base and J gave up 8 bases; unmatched junction bases: 6. CDR3 size: 14 residues.

Only a few counts were recorded for this clonotype. CDR3 nucleotide sequence: TGTGCCAGCAGCGTTCGGTGGGGGAGTGGAGAGACCCAGTACTTC. This gives the protein CASSVRWGSGETQYF. The J gene is TRBJ2-5, the V gene TRBV9, with D possibly called TRBD1 or TRBD2 (5 bases each). The V end was cut by 2 bases, the J end by 4 bases, with 15 bases between. Germline values: CDR1 SGDLS, CDR2 YYNGEE. The CDR3 extends over 15 amino acids.